This TCR beta chain appears in the sequencing data of a study of beta chain features in type 1 diabetes. Study overall: Comparable age, gender and cell yields were observed in patients relative to healthy donors.

The entirety of the isolated RNA underwent reverse transcription, so expressed TCRB transcripts were sequenced. Mean read depth for naive, central memory and regulatory T cell samples was around 3.8 million reads. Libraries were prepared by immunoSEQ multiplex PCR; TCRdb keeps only in-frame clonotypes and omits some of them. This sample has about 900,000 clones, with about 17% found just once. Study-wide points: VDJ junctions from patients with type 1 diabetes contained fewer insertions and more deletions. Patients showed naive, central memory and Treg TCRB repertoires that appeared more similar than those of healthy donors.

The CDR3 totals 16 residues. The germline V gene has CDR1 LNHDA and CDR2 SQIVND (reference sequence). V lost 3 bases, J lost 2 bases, and 17 bases lay in between. With regard to this clone: The antigen remains unidentified.

Sequenced sample: naive CD4+ T cells from blood. The chain has TRBV19 and TRBJ2-7; D is undetermined. This TCR derives from a woman younger than 35 in good health. The CDR3 DNA sequence: TGTGCCAGTAGTATTTCTCGGATTGATCCAGCCTACGAGCAGTACTTC. Amino acid sequence: CASSISRIDPAYEQYF.